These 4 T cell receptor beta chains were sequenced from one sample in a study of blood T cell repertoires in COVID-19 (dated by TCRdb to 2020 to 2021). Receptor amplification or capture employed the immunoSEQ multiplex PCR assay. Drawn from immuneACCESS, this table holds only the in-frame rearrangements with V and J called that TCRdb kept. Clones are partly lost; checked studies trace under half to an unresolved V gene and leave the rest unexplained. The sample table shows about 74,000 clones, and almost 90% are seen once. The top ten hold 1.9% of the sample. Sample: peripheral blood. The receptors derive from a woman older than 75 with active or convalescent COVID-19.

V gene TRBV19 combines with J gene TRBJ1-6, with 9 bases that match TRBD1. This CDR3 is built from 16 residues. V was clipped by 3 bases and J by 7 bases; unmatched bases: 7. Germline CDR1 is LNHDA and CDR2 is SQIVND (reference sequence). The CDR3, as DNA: TGTGCCAGTAGTATGGGGACAGGGTGGATGAATTCACCCCTCCACTTT. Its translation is CASSMGTGWMNSPLHF. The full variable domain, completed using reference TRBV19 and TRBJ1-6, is DGGITQSPKYLFRKEGQNVTLSCEQNLNHDAMYWYRQDPGQGLRLIYYSQIVNDFQKGDIAEGYSVSREKKESFPLTVTSAQKNPTAFYLCASSMGTGWMNSPLHFGNGTRLTVT.

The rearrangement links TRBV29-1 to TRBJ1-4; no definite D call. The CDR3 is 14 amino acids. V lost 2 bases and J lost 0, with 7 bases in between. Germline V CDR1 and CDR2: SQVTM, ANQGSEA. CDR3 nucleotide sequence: TGCAGCGTTGAAACGTCGGCAACTAATGAAAAACTGTTTTTT. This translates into CSVETSATNEKLFF.

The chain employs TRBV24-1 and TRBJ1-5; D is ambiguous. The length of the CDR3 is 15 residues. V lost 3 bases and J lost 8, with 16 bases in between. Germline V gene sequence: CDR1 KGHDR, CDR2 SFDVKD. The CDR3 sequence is CATSDPRTETEPQHF. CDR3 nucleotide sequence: TGTGCCACCAGTGATCCCCGTACAGAAACCGAGCCCCAGCATTTT.

The chain's CDR3 is CSAFDRTEAFF. The CDR3 DNA follows: TGCAGTGCTTTTGACAGGACTGAAGCTTTCTTT. J is TRBJ1-1 and V is TRBV20-1; the D gene is possibly TRBD1 (6 bases). The CDR3 consists of 11 residues. The V end was cut by 5 bases, the J end by 5 bases, with 9 bases between. Germline-derived CDR1 and CDR2 are DFQATT and SNEGSKA (reference sequence).